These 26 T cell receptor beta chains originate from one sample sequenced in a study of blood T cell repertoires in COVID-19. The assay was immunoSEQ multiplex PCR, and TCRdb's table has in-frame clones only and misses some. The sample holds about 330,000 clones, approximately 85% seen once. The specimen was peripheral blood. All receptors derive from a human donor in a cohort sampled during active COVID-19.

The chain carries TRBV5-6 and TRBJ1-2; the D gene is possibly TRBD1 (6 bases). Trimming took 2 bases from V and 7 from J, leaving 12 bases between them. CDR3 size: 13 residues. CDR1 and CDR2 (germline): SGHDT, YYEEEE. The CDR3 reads CASSFQGMGGYTF. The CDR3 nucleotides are TGTGCCAGCAGCTTCCAGGGGATGGGTGGCTACACCTTC.

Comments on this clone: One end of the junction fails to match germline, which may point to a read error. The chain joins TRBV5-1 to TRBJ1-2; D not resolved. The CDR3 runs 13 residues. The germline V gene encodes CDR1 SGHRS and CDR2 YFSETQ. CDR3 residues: CASGLTPHYGYTF. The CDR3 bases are TGCGCCAGCGGCTTGACACCTCATTATGGCTACACCTTC. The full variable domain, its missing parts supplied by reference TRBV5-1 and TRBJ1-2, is KAGVTQTPRYLIKTRGQQVTLSCSPISGHRSVSWYQQTPGQGLQFLFEYFSETQRNKGNFPGRFSGRQFSNSRSEMNVSTLELGDSALYLCASGLTPHYGYTFGSGTRLTVV.

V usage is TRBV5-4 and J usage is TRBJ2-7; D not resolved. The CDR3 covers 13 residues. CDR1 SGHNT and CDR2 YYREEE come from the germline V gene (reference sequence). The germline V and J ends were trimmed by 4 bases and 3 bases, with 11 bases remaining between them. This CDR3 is CASSLASVYEQYF. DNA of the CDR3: TGTGCCAGCAGCCTGGCCTCGGTCTACGAGCAGTACTTC.

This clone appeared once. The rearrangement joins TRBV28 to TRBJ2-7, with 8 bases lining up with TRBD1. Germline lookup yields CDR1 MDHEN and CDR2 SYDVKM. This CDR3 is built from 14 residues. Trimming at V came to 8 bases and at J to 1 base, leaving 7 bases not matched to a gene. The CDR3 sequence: CASLGQGRSYEQYF. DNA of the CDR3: TGTGCCAGCCTCGGACAGGGTCGATCCTACGAGCAGTACTTC. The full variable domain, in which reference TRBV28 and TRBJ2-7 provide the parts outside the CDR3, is DVKVTQSSRYLVKRTGEKVFLECVQDMDHENMFWYRQDPGLGLRLIYFSYDVKMKEKGDIPEGYSVSREKKERFSLILESASTNQTSMYLCASLGQGRSYEQYFGPGTRLTVT.

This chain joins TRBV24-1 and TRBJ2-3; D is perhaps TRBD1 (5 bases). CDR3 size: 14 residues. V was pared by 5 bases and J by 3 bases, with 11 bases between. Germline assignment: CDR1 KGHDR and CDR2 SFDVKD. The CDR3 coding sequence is TGTGCCACCAGTGGGCAGGGCAATACAGATACGCAGTATTTT. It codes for CATSGQGNTDTQYF.

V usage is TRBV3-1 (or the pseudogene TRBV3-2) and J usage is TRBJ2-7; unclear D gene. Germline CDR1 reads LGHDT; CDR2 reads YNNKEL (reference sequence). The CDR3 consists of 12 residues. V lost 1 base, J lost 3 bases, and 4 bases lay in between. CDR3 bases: TGTGCCAGCAGCCAAGCTAGCTACGAGCAGTACTTC. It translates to CASSQASYEQYF.

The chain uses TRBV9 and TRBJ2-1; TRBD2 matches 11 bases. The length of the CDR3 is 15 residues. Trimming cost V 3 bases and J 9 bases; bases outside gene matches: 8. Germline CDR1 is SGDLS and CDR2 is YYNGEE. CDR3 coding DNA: TGTGCCAGCAGCGCAGCAGTAGCGGGGGGGCGTGAGCAGTTCTTC. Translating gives CASSAAVAGGREQFF.

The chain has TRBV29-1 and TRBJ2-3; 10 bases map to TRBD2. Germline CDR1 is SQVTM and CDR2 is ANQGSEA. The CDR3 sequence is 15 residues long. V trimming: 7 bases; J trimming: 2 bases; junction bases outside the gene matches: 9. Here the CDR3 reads CSAPLAGETTDTQYF. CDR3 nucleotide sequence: TGCAGCGCCCCTCTAGCGGGGGAGACCACAGATACGCAGTATTTT.

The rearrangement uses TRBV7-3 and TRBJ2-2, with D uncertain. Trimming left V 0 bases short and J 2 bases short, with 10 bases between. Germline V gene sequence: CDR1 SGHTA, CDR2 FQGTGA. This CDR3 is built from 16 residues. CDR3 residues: CASSLTGTENTGELFF. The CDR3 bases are TGTGCCAGCAGCTTAACTGGTACAGAAAACACCGGGGAGCTGTTTTTT.

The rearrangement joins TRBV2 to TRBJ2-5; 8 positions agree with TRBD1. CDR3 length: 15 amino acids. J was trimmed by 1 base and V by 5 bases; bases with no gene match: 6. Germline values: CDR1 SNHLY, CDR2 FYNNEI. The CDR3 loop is CASSPGTGSQETQYF. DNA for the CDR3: TGTGCCAGCAGTCCCGGGACAGGCTCCCAAGAGACCCAGTACTTC. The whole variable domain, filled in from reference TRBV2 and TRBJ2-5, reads EPEVTQTPSHQVTQMGQEVILRCVPISNHLYFYWYRQILGQKVEFLVSFYNNEISEKSEIFDDQFSVERPDGSNFTLKIRSTKLEDSAMYFCASSPGTGSQETQYFGPGTRLLVL.

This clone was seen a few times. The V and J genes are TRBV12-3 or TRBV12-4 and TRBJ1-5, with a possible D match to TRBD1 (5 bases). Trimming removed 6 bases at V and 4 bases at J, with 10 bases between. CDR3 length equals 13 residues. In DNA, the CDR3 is TGTGCCAGCAGCCGGGGGGTTAATCAGCCCCAGCATTTT. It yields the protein CASSRGVNQPQHF.

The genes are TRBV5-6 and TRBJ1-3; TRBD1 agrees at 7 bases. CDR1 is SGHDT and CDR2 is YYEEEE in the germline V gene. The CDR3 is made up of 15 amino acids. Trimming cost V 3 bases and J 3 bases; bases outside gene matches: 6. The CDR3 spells CASSSLGTDGNTIYF. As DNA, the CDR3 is TGTGCCAGCAGCTCCTTGGGGACAGATGGAAACACCATATATTTT.

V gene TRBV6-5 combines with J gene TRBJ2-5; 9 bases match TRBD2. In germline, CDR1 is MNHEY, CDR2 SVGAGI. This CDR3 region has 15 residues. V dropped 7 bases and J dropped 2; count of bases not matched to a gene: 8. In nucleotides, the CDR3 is TGTGCCAGCACCTTATCGGCGGGAGGGCAAGAGACCCAGTACTTC. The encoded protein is CASTLSAGGQETQYF.

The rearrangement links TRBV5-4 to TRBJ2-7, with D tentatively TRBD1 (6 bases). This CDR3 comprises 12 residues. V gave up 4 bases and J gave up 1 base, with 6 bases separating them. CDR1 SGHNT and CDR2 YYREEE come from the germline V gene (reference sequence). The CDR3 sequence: CASSQGSYEQYF. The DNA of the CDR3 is TGTGCCAGCAGCCAGGGGTCCTACGAGCAGTACTTC.

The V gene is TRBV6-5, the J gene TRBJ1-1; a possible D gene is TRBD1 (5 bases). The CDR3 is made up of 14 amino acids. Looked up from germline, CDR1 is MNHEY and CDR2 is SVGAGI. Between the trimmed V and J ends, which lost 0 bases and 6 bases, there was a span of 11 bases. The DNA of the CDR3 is TGTGCCAGCAGTTACTCGGGGGGGTCGGCTGAAGCTTTCTTT. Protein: CASSYSGGSAEAFF.

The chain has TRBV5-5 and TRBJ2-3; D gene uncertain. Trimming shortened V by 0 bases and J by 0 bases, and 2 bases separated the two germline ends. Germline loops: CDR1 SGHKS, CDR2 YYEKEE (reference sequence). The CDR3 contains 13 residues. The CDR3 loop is CASSLVSTDTQYF. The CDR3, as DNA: TGTGCCAGCAGCTTGGTAAGCACAGATACGCAGTATTTT.

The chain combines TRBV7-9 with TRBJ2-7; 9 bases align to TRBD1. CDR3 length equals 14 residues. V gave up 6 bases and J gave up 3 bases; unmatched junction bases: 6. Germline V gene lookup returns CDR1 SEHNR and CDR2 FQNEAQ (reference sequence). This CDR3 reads CASRDRDRVYEQYF. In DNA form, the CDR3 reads TGTGCCAGCAGGGACCGGGACAGGGTCTACGAGCAGTACTTC.

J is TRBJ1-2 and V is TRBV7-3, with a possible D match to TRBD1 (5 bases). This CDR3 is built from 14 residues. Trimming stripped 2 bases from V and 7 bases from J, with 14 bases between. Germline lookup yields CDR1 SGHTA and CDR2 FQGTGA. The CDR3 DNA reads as TGTGCCAGCAGCTTAGTGGGGCAGGGTAGTGGCTACACCTTC. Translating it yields CASSLVGQGSGYTF.

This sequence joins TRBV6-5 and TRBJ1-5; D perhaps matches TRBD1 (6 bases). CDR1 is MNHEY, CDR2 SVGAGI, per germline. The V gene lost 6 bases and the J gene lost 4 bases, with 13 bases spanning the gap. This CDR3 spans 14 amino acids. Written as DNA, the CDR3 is TGTGCCAGCAGGAACAACAGGGATAATCAGCCCCAGCATTTT. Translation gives CASRNNRDNQPQHF.

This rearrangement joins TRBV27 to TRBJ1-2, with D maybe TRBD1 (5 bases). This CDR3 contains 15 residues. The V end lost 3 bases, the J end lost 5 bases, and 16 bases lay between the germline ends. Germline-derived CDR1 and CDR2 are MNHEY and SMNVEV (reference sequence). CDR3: CASSFKVGGVYGYTF. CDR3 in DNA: TGTGCCAGCAGTTTCAAAGTGGGGGGGGTGTATGGCTACACCTTC.

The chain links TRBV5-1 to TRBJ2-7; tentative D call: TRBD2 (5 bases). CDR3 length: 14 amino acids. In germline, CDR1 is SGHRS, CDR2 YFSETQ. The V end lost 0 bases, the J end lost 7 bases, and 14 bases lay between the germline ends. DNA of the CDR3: TGCGCCAGCAGCTTGGAGCCCCGAGGGAGAGAGCAGTACTTC. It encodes CASSLEPRGREQYF.

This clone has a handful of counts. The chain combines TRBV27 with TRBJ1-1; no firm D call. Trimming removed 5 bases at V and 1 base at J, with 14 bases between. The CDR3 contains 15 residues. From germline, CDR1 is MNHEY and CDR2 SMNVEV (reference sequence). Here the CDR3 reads CASSHRGTPNTEAFF. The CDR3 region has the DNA TGTGCCAGCAGTCACCGCGGCACTCCGAACACTGAAGCTTTCTTT.

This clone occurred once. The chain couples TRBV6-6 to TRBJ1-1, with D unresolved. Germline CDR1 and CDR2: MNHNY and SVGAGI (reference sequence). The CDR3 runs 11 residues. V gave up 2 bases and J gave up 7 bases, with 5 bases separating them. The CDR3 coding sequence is TGTGCCAGCAGTTACGAGGGTGAAGCTTTCTTT. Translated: CASSYEGEAFF.

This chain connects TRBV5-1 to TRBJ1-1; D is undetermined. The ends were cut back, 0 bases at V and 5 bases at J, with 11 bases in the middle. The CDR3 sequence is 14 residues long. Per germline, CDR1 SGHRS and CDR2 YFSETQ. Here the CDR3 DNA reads TGCGCCAGCAGCTTGGACGGCACGGGGACTGAAGCTTTCTTT. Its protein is CASSLDGTGTEAFF.

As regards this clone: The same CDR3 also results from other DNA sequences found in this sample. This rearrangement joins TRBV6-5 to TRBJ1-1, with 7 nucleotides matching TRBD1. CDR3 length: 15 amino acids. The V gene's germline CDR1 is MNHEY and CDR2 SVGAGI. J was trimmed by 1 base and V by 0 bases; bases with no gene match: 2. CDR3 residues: CASSYSRTGNTEAFF. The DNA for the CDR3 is TGTGCCAGCAGTTACTCCAGGACAGGGAACACTGAAGCTTTCTTT.

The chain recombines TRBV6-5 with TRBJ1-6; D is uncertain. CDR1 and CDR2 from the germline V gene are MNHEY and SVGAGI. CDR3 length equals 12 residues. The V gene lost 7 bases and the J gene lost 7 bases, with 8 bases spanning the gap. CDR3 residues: CASKQQNSPLHF. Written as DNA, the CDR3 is TGTGCCAGCAAACAACAGAATTCACCCCTCCACTTT.